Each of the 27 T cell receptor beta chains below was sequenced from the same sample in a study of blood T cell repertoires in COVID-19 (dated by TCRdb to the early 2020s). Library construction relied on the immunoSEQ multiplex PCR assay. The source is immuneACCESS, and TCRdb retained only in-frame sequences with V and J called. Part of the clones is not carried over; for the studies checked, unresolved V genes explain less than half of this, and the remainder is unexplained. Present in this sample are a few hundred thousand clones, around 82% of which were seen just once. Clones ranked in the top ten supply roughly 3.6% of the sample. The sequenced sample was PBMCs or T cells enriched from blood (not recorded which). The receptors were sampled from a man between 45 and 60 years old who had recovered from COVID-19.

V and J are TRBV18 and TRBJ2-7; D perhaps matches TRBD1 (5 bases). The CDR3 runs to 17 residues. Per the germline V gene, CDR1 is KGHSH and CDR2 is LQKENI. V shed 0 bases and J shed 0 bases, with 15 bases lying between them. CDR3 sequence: CASSPPGFRVNSYEQYF. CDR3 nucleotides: TGTGCCAGCTCACCACCGGGGTTCAGGGTGAACTCCTACGAGCAGTACTTC.

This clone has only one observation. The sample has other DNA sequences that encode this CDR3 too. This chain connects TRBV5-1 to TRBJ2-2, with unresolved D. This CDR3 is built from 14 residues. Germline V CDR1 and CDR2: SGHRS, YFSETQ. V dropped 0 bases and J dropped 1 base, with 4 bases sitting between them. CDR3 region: CASSLAGNTGELFF. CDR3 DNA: TGCGCCAGCAGCTTGGCGGGGAACACCGGGGAGCTGTTTTTT.

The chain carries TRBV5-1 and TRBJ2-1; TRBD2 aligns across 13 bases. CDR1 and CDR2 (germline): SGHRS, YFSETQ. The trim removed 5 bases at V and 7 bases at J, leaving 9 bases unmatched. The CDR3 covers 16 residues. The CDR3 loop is CASRPTGLAGENEQFF. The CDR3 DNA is TGCGCCAGCAGACCTACTGGACTAGCGGGGGAGAATGAGCAGTTCTTC.

The CDR3 DNA sequence: TGTGCCACCAGCAGAGCAGGGCCCAGCTCCTACGAGCAGTACTTC. Translation: CATSRAGPSSYEQYF. The rearrangement uses TRBV15 and TRBJ2-7; perhaps TRBD1 as D (5 bases). This CDR3 contains 15 residues. Germline CDR1 LNHNV, CDR2 YYDKDF (reference sequence). V lost 1 base and J lost 0, with 10 bases in between.

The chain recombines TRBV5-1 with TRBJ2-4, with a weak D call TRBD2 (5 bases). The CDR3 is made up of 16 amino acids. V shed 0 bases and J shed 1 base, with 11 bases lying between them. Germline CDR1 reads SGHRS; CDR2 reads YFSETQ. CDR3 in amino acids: CASSLGLRAAKNIQYF. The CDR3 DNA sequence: TGCGCCAGCAGCTTGGGTCTGAGGGCGGCCAAAAACATTCAGTACTTC.

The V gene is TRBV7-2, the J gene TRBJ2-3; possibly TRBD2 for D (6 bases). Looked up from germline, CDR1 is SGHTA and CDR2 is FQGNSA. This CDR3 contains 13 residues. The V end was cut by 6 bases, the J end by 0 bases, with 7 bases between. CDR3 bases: TGTGCCAGCAGACGGGGGAGCACAGATACGCAGTATTTT. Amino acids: CASRRGSTDTQYF. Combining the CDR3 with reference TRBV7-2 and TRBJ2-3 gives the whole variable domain GAGVSQSPSNKVTEKGKDVELRCDPISGHTALYWYRQSLGQGLEFLIYFQGNSAPDKSGLPSDRFSAERTGGSVSTLTIQRTQQEDSAVYLCASRRGSTDTQYFGPGTRLTVL.

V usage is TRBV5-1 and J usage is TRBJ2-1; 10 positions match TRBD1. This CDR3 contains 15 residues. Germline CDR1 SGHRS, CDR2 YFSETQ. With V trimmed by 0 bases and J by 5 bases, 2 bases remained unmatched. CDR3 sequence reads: CASSLEGQGNNEQFF. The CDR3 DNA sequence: TGCGCCAGCAGCTTGGAGGGACAGGGGAACAATGAGCAGTTCTTC.

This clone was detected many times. CDR3: CASSLTGEVGYTF. The CDR3 coding sequence is TGCGCCAGCAGCTTGACAGGGGAGGTTGGCTACACCTTC. The chain links TRBV5-1 to TRBJ1-2; 7 nucleotides match TRBD1. The germline CDR1 and CDR2 sequences are SGHRS and YFSETQ. The V segment lost 1 base and the J segment 7 bases; nucleotides outside the gene matches: 4. The length of the CDR3 is 13 residues.

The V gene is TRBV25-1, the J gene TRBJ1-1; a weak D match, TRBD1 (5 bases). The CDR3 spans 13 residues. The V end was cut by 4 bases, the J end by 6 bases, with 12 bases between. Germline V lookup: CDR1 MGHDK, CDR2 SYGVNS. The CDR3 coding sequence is TGTGCCAGCAGTGCTCAGGGAAACGCTGAAGCTTTCTTT. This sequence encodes CASSAQGNAEAFF.

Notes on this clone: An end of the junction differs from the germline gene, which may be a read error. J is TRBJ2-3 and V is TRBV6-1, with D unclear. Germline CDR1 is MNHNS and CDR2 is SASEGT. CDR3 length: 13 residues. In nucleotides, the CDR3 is TGTGCCAGCCGTGAGACCGGGACAGATACGCAGTATTTT. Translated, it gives CASRETGTDTQYF.

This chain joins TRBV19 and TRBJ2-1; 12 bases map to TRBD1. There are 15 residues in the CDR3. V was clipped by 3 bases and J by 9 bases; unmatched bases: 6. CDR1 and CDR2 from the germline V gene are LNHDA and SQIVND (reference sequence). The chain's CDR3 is CASSMRGTGGVEQFF. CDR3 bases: TGTGCCAGTAGTATGCGCGGGACAGGGGGCGTTGAGCAGTTCTTC.

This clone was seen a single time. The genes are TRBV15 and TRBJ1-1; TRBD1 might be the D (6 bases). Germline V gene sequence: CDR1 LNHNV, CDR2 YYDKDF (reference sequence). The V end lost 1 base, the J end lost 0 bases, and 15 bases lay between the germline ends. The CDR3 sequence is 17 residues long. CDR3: CATSRVRGAGLNTEAFF. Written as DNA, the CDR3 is TGTGCCACCAGCAGAGTACGGGGGGCAGGGCTGAACACTGAAGCTTTCTTT. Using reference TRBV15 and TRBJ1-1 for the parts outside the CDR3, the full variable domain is DAMVIQNPRYQVTQFGKPVTLSCSQTLNHNVMYWYQQKSSQAPKLLFHYYDKDFNNEADTPDNFQSRRPNTSFCFLDIRSPGLGDTAMYLCATSRVRGAGLNTEAFFGQGTRLTVV.

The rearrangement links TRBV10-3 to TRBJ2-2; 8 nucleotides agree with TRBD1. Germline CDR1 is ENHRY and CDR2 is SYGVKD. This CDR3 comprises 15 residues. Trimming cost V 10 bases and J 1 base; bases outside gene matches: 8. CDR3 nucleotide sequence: TGTGCCACCGGGAACAGGGGGGTGAACACCGGGGAGCTGTTTTTT. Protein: CATGNRGVNTGELFF.

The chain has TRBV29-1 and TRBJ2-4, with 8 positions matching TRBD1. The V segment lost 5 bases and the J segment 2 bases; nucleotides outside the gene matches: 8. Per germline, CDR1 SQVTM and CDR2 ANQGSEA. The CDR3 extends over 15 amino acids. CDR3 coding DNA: TGCAGCGTTAACCCCCAGGGGGCTTCCAAAAACATTCAGTACTTC. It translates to CSVNPQGASKNIQYF.

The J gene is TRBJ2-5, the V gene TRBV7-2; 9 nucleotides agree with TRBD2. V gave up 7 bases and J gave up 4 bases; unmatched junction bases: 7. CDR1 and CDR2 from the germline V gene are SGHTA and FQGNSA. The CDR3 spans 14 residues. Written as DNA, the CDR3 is TGTGCCAGCACTGGCGGGGGGGCGGTAGAGACCCAGTACTTC. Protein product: CASTGGGAVETQYF.

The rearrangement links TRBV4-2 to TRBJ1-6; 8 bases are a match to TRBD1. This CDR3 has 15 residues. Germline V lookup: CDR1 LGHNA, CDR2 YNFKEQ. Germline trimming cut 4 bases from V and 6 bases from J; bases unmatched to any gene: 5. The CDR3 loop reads CASSRSTGANSPLHF. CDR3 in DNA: TGTGCCAGCAGCCGATCGACAGGGGCTAATTCACCCCTCCACTTT.

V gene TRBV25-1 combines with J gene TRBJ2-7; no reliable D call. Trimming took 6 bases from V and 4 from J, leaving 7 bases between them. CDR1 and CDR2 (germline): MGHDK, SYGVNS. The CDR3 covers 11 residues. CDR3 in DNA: TGTGCCAGCAGCCGACTTTACGAGCAGTACTTC. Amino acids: CASSRLYEQYF.

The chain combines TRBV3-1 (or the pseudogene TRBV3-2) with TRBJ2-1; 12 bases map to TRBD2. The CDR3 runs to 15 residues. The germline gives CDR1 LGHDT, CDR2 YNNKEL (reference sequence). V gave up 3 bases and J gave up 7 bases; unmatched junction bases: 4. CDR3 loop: CASSHLAGGRNEQFF. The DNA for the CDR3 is TGTGCCAGCAGCCACCTAGCGGGGGGGAGGAATGAGCAGTTCTTC.

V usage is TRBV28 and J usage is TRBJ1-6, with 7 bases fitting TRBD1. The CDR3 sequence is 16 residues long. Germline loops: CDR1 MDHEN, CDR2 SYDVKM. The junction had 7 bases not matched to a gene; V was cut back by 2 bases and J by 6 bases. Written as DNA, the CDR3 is TGTGCCAGCAGTTTAGTGGGACAGCTACTTAATTCACCCCTCCACTTT. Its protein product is CASSLVGQLLNSPLHF. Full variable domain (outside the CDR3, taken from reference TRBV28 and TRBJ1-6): DVKVTQSSRYLVKRTGEKVFLECVQDMDHENMFWYRQDPGLGLRLIYFSYDVKMKEKGDIPEGYSVSREKKERFSLILESASTNQTSMYLCASSLVGQLLNSPLHFGNGTRLTVT.

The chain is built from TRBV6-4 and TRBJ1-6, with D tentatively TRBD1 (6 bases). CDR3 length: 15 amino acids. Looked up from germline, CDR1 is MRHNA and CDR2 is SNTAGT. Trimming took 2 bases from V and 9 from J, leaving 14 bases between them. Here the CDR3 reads CASSDISGARSPLHF. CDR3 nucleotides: TGTGCCAGCAGTGACATCTCAGGGGCTCGTTCACCCCTCCACTTT.

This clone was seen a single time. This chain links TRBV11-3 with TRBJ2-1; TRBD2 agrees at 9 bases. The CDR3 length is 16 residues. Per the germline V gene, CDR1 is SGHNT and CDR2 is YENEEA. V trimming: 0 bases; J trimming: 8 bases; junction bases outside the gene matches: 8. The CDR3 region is CASSLEAAGGPDEQFF. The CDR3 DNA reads TGTGCCAGCAGCTTAGAGGCGGCGGGGGGGCCCGATGAGCAGTTCTTC. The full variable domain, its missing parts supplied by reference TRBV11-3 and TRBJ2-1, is EAGVVQSPRYKIIEKKQPVAFWCNPISGHNTLYWYLQNLGQGPELLIRYENEEAVDDSQLPKDRFSAERLKGVDSTLKIQPAELGDSAVYLCASSLEAAGGPDEQFFGPGTRLTVL.

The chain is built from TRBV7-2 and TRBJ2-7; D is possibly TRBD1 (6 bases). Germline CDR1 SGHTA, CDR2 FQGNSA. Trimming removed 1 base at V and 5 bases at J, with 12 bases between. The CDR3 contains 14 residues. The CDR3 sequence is CASSLDPGAHEQYF. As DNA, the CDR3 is TGTGCCAGCAGCTTAGATCCAGGGGCCCACGAGCAGTACTTC. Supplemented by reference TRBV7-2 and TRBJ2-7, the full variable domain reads GAGVSQSPSNKVTEKGKDVELRCDPISGHTALYWYRQSLGQGLEFLIYFQGNSAPDKSGLPSDRFSAERTGGSVSTLTIQRTQQEDSAVYLCASSLDPGAHEQYFGPGTRLTVT.

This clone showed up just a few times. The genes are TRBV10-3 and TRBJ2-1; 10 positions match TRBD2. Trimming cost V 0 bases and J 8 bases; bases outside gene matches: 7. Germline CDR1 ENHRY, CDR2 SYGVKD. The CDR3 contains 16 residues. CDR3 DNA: TGTGCCATCAGTGAGTCCGGAGCGGGGGGGAGCGATGAGCAGTTCTTC. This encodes CAISESGAGGSDEQFF.

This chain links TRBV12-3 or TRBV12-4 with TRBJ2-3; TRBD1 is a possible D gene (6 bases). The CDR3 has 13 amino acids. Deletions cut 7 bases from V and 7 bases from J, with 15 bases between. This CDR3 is CASTPGEINTQYF. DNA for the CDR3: TGTGCCAGCACTCCAGGGGAAATTAATACGCAGTATTTT.

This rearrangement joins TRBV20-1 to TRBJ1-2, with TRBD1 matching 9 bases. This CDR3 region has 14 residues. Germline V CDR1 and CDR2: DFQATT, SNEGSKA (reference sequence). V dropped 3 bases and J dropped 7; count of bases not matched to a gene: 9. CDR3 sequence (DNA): TGCAGTGCTAGTCCGGACAGGGGCACAGCTGGCTACACCTTC. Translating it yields CSASPDRGTAGYTF.

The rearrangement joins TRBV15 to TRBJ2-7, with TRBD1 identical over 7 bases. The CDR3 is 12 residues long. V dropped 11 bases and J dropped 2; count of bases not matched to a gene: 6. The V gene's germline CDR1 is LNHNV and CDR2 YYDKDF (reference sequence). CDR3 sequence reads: CAPRQGPYEQYF. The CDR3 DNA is TGTGCCCCAAGACAGGGCCCCTACGAGCAGTACTTC. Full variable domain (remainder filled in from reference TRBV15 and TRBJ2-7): DAMVIQNPRYQVTQFGKPVTLSCSQTLNHNVMYWYQQKSSQAPKLLFHYYDKDFNNEADTPDNFQSRRPNTSFCFLDIRSPGLGDTAMYLCAPRQGPYEQYFGPGTRLTVT.

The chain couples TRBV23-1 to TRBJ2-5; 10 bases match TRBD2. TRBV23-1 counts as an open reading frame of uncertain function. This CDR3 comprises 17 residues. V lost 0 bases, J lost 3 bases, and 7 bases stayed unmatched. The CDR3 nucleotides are TGCGCCAGCAGTCAATCGAACCTAGCGGGAGACGAAGAGACCCAGTACTTC. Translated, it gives CASSQSNLAGDEETQYF.